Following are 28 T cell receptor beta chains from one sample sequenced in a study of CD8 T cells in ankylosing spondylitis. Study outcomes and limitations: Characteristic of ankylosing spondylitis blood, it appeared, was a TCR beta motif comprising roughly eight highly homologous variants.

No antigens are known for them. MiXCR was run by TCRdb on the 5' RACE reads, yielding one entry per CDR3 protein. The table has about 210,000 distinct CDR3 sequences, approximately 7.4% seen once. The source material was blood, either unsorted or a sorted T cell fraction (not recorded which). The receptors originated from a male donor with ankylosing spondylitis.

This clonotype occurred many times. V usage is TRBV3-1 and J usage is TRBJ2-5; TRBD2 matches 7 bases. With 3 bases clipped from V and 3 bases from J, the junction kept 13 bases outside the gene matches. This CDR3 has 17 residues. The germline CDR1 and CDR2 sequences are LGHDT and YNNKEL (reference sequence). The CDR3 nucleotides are TGTGCCAGCAGCCAGCCCGAACTAGCGACGGTTAAAGAGACCCAGTACTTC. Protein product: CASSQPELATVKETQYF.

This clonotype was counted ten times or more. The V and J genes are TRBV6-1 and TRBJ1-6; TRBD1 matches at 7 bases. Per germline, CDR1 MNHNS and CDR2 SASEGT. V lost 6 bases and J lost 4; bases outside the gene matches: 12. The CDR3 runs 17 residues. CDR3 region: CASSERIAGGYNSPLHF. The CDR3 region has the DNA TGTGCCAGCAGCGAACGGATCGCAGGGGGATATAATTCACCCCTCCACTTT.

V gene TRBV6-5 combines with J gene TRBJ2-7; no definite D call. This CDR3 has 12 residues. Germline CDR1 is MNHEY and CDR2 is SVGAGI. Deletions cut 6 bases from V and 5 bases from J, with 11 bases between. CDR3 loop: CASSPDHDEQYF. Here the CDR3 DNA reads TGTGCCAGCAGCCCGGACCACGACGAGCAGTACTTC.

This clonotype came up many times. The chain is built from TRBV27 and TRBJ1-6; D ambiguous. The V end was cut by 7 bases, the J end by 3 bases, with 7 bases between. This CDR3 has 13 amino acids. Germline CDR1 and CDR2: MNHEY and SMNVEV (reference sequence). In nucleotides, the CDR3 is TGTGCCAGCACCAAAGGCTATAATTCACCCCTCCACTTT. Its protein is CASTKGYNSPLHF.

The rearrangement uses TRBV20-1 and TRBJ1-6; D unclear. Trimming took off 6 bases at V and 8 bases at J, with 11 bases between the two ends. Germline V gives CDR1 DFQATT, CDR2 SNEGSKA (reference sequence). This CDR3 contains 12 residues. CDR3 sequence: CSARREYSPLHF. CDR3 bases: TGCAGTGCCAGAAGGGAGTATTCACCCCTCCACTTT.

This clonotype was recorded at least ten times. CDR3 protein: CASSLRDIQYF. As DNA, the CDR3 is TGTGCCAGCAGCCTTAGGGACATTCAGTACTTC. V gene TRBV7-9 combines with J gene TRBJ2-4, with D unresolved. Germline V gene data show CDR1 as SEHNR and CDR2 as FQNEAQ (reference sequence). The CDR3 extends over 11 amino acids. Trimming took 5 bases from V and 8 from J, leaving 7 bases between them.

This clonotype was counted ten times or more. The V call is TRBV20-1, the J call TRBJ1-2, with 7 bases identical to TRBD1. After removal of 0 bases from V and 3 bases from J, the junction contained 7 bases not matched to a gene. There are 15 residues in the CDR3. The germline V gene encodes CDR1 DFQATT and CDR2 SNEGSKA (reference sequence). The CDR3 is CSARDPAGGDYGYTF. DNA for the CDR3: TGCAGTGCTAGAGATCCGGCAGGGGGAGACTATGGCTACACCTTC.

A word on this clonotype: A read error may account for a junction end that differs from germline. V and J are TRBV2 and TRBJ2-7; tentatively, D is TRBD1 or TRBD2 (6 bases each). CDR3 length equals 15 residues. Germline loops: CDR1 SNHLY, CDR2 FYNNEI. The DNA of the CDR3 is TGTGCCAGCAGGTTTGTAGGGGGGAGCCCCTACGACCAGTACTTC. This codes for CASRFVGGSPYDQYF.

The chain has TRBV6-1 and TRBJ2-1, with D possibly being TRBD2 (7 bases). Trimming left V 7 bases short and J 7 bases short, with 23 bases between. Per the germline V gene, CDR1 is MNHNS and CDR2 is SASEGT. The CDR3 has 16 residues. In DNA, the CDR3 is TGTGCCAGCACTAATACCAGGGCTAGCGGACAGAATGAGCAGTTCTTC. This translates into CASTNTRASGQNEQFF.

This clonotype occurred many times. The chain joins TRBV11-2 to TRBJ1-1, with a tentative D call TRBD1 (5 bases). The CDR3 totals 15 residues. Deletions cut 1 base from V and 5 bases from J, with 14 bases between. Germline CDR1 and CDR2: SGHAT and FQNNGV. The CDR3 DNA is TGTGCCAGCAGCTTAGGGGTCGGGGACGGTACTGAAGCTTTCTTT. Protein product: CASSLGVGDGTEAFF.

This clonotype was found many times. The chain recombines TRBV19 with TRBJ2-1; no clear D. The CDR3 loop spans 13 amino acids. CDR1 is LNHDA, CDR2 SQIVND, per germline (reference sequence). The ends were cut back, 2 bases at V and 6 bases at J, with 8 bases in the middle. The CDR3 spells CASSIRVSNEQFF. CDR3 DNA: TGTGCCAGTAGTATAAGGGTATCCAATGAGCAGTTCTTC.

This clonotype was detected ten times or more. CDR3 sequence reads: CASSFRGVETFF. In DNA, the CDR3 is TGCGCCAGCAGCTTTCGCGGGGTCGAGACTTTCTTT. The chain has TRBV5-1 and TRBJ1-1, with unresolved D. Trimming removed 2 bases from V and 12 bases from J, with 14 bases in between. Germline V gene data show CDR1 as SGHRS and CDR2 as YFSETQ. The CDR3 length is 12 residues.

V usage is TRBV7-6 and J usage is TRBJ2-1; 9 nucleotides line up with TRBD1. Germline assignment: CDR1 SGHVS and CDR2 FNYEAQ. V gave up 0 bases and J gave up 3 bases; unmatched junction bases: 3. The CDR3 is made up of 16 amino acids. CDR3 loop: CASSLASGQGYNEQFF. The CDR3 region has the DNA TGTGCCAGCAGCTTAGCCTCGGGACAGGGCTACAATGAGCAGTTCTTC.

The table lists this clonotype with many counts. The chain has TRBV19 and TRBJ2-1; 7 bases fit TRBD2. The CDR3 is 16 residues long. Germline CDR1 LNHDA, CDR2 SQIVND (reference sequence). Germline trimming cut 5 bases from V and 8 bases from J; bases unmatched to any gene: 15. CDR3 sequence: CASSLGGAGERDEQFF. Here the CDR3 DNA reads TGTGCCAGTAGTTTGGGAGGCGCGGGAGAACGCGATGAGCAGTTCTTC.

This CDR3 reads CAVRTYNEQFF. CDR3 bases: TGTGCCGTCAGGACCTACAATGAGCAGTTCTTC. The chain uses TRBV27 and TRBJ2-1; D call uncertain. The ends were cut back, 11 bases at V and 2 bases at J, with 7 bases in the middle. CDR3 length: 11 residues. CDR1 is MNHEY and CDR2 is SMNVEV in the germline V gene (reference sequence).

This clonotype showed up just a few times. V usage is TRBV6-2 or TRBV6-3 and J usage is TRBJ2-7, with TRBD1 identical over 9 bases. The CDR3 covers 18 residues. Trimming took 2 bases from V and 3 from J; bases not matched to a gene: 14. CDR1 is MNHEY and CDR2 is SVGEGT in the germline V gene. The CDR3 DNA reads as TGTGCCAGCAGTTACCCACCGATCACAGGGGGCAACCTCTACGAGCAGTACTTC. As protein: CASSYPPITGGNLYEQYF.

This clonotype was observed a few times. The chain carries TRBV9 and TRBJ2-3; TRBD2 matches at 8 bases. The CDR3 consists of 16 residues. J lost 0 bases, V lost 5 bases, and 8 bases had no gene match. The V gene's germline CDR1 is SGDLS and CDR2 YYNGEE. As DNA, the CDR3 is TGTGCCAGCAGTGGAAACGGGGGGGCAAGCACAGATACGCAGTATTTT. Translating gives CASSGNGGASTDTQYF.

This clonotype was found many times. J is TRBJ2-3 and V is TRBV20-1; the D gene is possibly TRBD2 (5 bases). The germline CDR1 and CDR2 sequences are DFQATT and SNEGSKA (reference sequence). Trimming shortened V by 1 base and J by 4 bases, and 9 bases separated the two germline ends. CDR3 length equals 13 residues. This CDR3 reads CSARGAGADTQYF. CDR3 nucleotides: TGCAGTGCTAGAGGGGCGGGTGCAGATACGCAGTATTTT.

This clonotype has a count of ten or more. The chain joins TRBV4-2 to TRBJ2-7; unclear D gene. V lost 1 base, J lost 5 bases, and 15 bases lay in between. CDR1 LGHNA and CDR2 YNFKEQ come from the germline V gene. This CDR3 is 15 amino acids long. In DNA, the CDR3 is TGTGCCAGCAGCCAAGTCGCGGAAGATCCCGACGAGCAGTACTTC. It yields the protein CASSQVAEDPDEQYF.

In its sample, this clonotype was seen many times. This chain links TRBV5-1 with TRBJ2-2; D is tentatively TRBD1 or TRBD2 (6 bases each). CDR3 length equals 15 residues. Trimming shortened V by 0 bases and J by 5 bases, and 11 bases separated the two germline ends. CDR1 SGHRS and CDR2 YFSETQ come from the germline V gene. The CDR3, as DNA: TGCGCCAGCAGCTTGGACCCGGGGGCTACCGGGGAGCTGTTTTTT. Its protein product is CASSLDPGATGELFF.

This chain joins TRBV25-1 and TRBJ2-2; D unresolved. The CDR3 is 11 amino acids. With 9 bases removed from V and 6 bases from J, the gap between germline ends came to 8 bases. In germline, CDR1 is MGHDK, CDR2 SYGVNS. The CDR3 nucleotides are TGTGCCAGTCGCTGGGCCGGGGAGCTGTTTTTT. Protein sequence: CASRWAGELFF.

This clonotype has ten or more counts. The CDR3 nucleotides are TGCGCCAGCAGCAGACCAAAGGGGACACTAGCCAAAAACATTCAGTACTTC. This codes for CASSRPKGTLAKNIQYF. The V and J genes are TRBV5-1 and TRBJ2-4, with D possibly being TRBD1 (6 bases). V was trimmed by 4 bases and J by 0 bases, leaving 17 bases between them. The CDR3 consists of 17 residues. Germline V lookup: CDR1 SGHRS, CDR2 YFSETQ.

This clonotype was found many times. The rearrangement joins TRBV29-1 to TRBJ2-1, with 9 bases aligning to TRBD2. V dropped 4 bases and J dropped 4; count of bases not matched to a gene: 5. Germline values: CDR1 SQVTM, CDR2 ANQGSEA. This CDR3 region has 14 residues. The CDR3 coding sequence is TGCAGCGTTGTAGCGGGAGTGAGGTACAATGAGCAGTTCTTC. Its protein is CSVVAGVRYNEQFF.

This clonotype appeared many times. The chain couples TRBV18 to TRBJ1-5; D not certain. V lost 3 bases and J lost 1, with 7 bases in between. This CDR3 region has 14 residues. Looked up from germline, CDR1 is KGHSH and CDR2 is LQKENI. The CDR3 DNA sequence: TGTGCCAGCTCACCCCCTCACAGCAATCAGCCCCAGCATTTT. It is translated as CASSPPHSNQPQHF. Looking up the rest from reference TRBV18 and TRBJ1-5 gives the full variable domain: NAGVMQNPRHLVRRRGQEARLRCSPMKGHSHVYWYRQLPEEGLKFMVYLQKENIIDESGMPKERFSAEFPKEGPSILRIQQVVRGDSAAYFCASSPPHSNQPQHFGDGTRLSIL.

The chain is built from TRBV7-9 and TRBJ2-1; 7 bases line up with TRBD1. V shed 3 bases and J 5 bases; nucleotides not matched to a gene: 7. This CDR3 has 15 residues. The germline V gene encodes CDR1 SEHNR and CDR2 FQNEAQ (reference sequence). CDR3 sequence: CASSFRQGIHNEQFF. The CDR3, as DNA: TGTGCCAGCAGCTTCCGACAGGGTATCCACAATGAGCAGTTCTTC.

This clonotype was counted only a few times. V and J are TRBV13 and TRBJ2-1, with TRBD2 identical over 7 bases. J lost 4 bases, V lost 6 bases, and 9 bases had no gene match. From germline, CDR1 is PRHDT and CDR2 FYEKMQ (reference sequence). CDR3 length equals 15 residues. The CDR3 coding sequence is TGTGCCAGCAGTGCCGGAGCGGGGAAGTACAATGAGCAGTTCTTC. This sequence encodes CASSAGAGKYNEQFF.

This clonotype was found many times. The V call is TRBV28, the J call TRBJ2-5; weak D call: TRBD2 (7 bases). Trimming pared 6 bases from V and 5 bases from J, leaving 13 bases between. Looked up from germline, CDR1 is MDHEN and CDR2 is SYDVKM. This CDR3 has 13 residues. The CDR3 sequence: CASRRGGLETQYF. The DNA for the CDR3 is TGTGCCAGCAGGAGGGGGGGCTTGGAGACCCAGTACTTC. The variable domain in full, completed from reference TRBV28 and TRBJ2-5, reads DVKVTQSSRYLVKRTGEKVFLECVQDMDHENMFWYRQDPGLGLRLIYFSYDVKMKEKGDIPEGYSVSREKKERFSLILESASTNQTSMYLCASRRGGLETQYFGPGTRLLVL.

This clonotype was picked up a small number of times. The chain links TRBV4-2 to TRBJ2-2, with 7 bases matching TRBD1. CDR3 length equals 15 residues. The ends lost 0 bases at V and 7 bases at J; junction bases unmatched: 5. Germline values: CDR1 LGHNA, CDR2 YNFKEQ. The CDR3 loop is CASSQDDRTGGELFF. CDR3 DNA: TGTGCCAGCAGCCAAGATGACCGGACAGGCGGGGAGCTGTTTTTT.